The subject of this entry is one T cell receptor beta chain. The antigen is not known. The CDR3 contains 16 residues. Trimming removed 5 bases from V and 3 bases from J; junction bases left unmatched: 9. The germline CDR1 and CDR2 sequences are ENHRY and SYGVKD. This sample was included in a study of cytomegalovirus exposure and HLA in healthy donors. Overall study findings and caveats: The authors listed approximately 160 TCR beta chains as cytomegalovirus-associated.

TCRdb's table, derived via immunoSEQ multiplex PCR, lists solely in-frame clones and lacks some. The sample records roughly 60,000 clones, about 96% being singletons. The donors were part of the validation cohort, which consisted of over a hundred subjects and was separate from the first cohort of 600 to 850 subjects. The rearrangement links TRBV10-3 to TRBJ1-1, with 10 bases fitting TRBD1. Sequenced input: PBMCs. This TCR was recovered from a man aged 18 to 35 in good health and CMV-seronegative. This chain's CDR3 is CAISTLPGQGYTEAFF. CDR3 in DNA: TGTGCCATCAGTACTCTTCCGGGACAGGGGTACACTGAAGCTTTCTTT.